A single sample gave rise to the 27 T cell receptor beta chains below, sequenced in a study of CXCR3-negative and CXCR3-positive naive CD8 T cells. With UMI labels, 5' RACE was used to prepare the TRB cDNA libraries. TCRdb re-called the 5' RACE reads; every CDR3 protein appears as one record, without DNA. This sample's table reports approximately 38,000 distinct CDR3 sequences. Sequenced sample: memory CD8+ T cells from blood. The receptors originated from a human donor in good health. Some clones in this sample may be carry-over from other donors' samples.

The chain employs TRBV28 and TRBJ1-1; the D call of TRBD1 rests on TCRdb alone, since no DNA is present to check it. Germline V gene lookup returns CDR1 MDHEN and CDR2 SYDVKM. CDR3 size: 17 residues. The CDR3 sequence: CASSPDRTTVEVTEAFF.

The chain is built from TRBV6-2 or TRBV6-3 and TRBJ2-7. CDR1 and CDR2 (germline): MNHEY, SVGEGT. The CDR3 is 11 residues long. CDR3 protein: CASSYSGDRNF.

This chain joins TRBV7-9 and TRBJ2-2. The CDR3 totals 14 residues. Germline CDR1 reads SEHNR; CDR2 reads FQNEAQ (reference sequence). The chain's CDR3 is CASSLVLSPGELFF.

The chain joins TRBV29-1 to TRBJ2-2. This CDR3 region has 13 residues. The germline gives CDR1 SQVTM, CDR2 ANQGSEA. The CDR3 loop is CSVLAANTGELFF.

The chain employs TRBV23-1 and TRBJ2-2; TCRdb proposes TRBD1, but this gene call is untestable without DNA. TRBV23-1 is marked as an open reading frame, function uncertain. This CDR3 is built from 18 residues. The chain's CDR3 is CASSQRAIAGQNTGELFF.

The V call is TRBV6-2 or TRBV6-3, the J call TRBJ2-7; the D call of TRBD1 rests on TCRdb alone, since no DNA is present to check it. CDR1 is MNHEY and CDR2 is SVGEGT in the germline V gene. The CDR3 length is 17 residues. This chain's CDR3 is CASSYSPRDPGGHEQYF.

This sequence joins TRBV12-2 and TRBJ1-1; TCRdb returns TRBD1, unconfirmable since there is no DNA. TRBV12-2 is classified as a pseudogene. The CDR3 length is 14 residues. The CDR3 spells CNTIPGFLYTEAFF.

The gene calls are TRBV5-1 and TRBJ2-7; the TCRdb D gene call, TRBD2, has no DNA to confirm it. CDR3 length: 13 amino acids. The germline gives CDR1 SGHRS, CDR2 YFSETQ. The CDR3 sequence: CASSIWTGYEQYF.

The chain uses TRBV10-3 and TRBJ2-3; as DNA is missing, the TRBD1 call by TCRdb cannot be tested. The V gene's germline CDR1 is ENHRY and CDR2 SYGVKD. The CDR3 contains 16 residues. Here the CDR3 reads CAISELGDESADTQYF.

The chain recombines TRBV20-1 with TRBJ2-3; TCRdb outputs TRBD1, but without DNA this stays unchecked. This CDR3 is built from 16 residues. Germline CDR1 and CDR2: DFQATT and SNEGSKA (reference sequence). CDR3 region: CSARDLTSGGSDTQYF.

This chain uses TRBV25-1 with TRBJ2-5; there is no DNA to check the TCRdb D call of TRBD1. Germline values: CDR1 MGHDK, CDR2 SYGVNS. The CDR3 loop spans 14 amino acids. The CDR3 reads CASSAARGQETQYF.

V usage is TRBV14 and J usage is TRBJ1-2. Germline CDR1 SGHDN, CDR2 FVKESK. The CDR3 is 14 residues long. Here the CDR3 reads CASSQGSSLYGYTF.

V and J are TRBV29-1 and TRBJ1-2. This CDR3 spans 12 amino acids. The germline CDR1 and CDR2 sequences are SQVTM and ANQGSEA. CDR3 residues: CSVDFSNYGYTF.

This clonotype is deemed medium-sized by its frequency. The rearrangement joins TRBV7-9 to TRBJ2-1; TCRdb lists TRBD1, though no DNA is available to test this call. The CDR3 loop spans 13 amino acids. Germline-derived CDR1 and CDR2 are SEHNR and FQNEAQ (reference sequence). This chain's CDR3 is CASSSPDGNEQFF. Using reference TRBV7-9 and TRBJ2-1 for the parts outside the CDR3, the full variable domain is DTGVSQNPRHKITKRGQNVTFRCDPISEHNRLYWYRQTLGQGPEFLTYFQNEAQLEKSRLLSDRFSAERPKGSFSTLEIQRTEQGDSAMYLCASSSPDGNEQFFGPGTRLTVL.

The chain has TRBV7-2 and TRBJ2-1. The CDR3 is 16 residues long. Germline V lookup: CDR1 SGHTA, CDR2 FQGNSA. The CDR3 loop reads CASSLDLGRTYNEQFF.

V and J are TRBV7-9 and TRBJ1-1; the D call from TCRdb, TRBD1, cannot be confirmed without DNA. Per germline, CDR1 SEHNR and CDR2 FQNEAQ (reference sequence). The CDR3 has 15 residues. CDR3 region: CASSSHKGAGTEAFF. Based on the CDR3 plus reference TRBV7-9 and TRBJ1-1, the full variable domain is DTGVSQNPRHKITKRGQNVTFRCDPISEHNRLYWYRQTLGQGPEFLTYFQNEAQLEKSRLLSDRFSAERPKGSFSTLEIQRTEQGDSAMYLCASSSHKGAGTEAFFGQGTRLTVV.

This chain uses TRBV27 with TRBJ1-6; the TCRdb D gene call, TRBD1, has no DNA to confirm it. Germline-derived CDR1 and CDR2 are MNHEY and SMNVEV (reference sequence). The CDR3 covers 16 residues. The CDR3 reads CASTTNPTGQNSPLHF.

This sequence joins TRBV28 and TRBJ2-1; TCRdb's D call, TRBD2, is unchecked because there is no DNA. The length of the CDR3 is 16 residues. Germline CDR1 MDHEN, CDR2 SYDVKM. The CDR3 spells CASSYLSRAVYNEQFF.

The chain couples TRBV7-8 to TRBJ2-1. The CDR3 is 13 residues long. CDR1 is SGHVS and CDR2 is FQNEAQ in the germline V gene. The CDR3 region is CASSLAFGDEQFF.

This clonotype is deemed medium-sized by its frequency. The rearrangement uses TRBV29-1 and TRBJ2-5; TCRdb indicates TRBD1, and absent DNA this call remains unverified. Germline lookup yields CDR1 SQVTM and CDR2 ANQGSEA. There are 13 residues in the CDR3. The CDR3 spells CSVEDSGGETQYF.

The J gene is TRBJ2-7, the V gene TRBV7-2; no DNA is available, so the TRBD1 call from TCRdb remains unchecked. In germline, CDR1 is SGHTA, CDR2 FQGNSA. The CDR3 runs 17 residues. Here the CDR3 reads CASSSQFSGTVAYEQYF.

This chain links TRBV29-1 with TRBJ2-7; the D gene TCRdb calls, TRBD2, cannot be checked with no DNA. The germline gives CDR1 SQVTM, CDR2 ANQGSEA. This CDR3 contains 16 residues. The chain's CDR3 is CSAVGVGGPTYYEQYF.

V gene TRBV2 combines with J gene TRBJ1-2; there is no DNA to check the TCRdb D call of TRBD1. Germline assignment: CDR1 SNHLY and CDR2 FYNNEI. This CDR3 has 13 residues. CDR3 amino acids: CASSPGTDNGYTF.

This chain links TRBV7-8 with TRBJ2-3. The CDR3 is 13 amino acids. Germline V gives CDR1 SGHVS, CDR2 FQNEAQ. Here the CDR3 reads CASKAFSLDTQYF.

This sequence joins TRBV29-1 and TRBJ1-2; TCRdb lists TRBD1, though no DNA is available to test this call. The germline gives CDR1 SQVTM, CDR2 ANQGSEA. The CDR3 has 15 residues. The chain's CDR3 is CSVPGQGEANYGYTF.

The chain joins TRBV10-3 to TRBJ1-1. Per germline, CDR1 ENHRY and CDR2 SYGVKD. The CDR3 totals 12 residues. CDR3 amino acids: CAIRDGNTEAFF.

The chain has TRBV29-1 and TRBJ2-1. The CDR3 consists of 14 residues. The germline gives CDR1 SQVTM, CDR2 ANQGSEA. CDR3 region: CSVVKRDSYNEQFF.